Listed below are T cell receptor beta chains from one sample, sequenced in a study of blood T cell repertoires in COVID-19. Libraries were prepared by immunoSEQ multiplex PCR; TCRdb keeps only in-frame clonotypes and omits some of them. This sample has roughly 260,000 clones; around nine tenths occur once, and the top ten carry under 2.5%. The specimen was peripheral blood. The source is a woman aged 40 to 50 who had recovered from COVID-19. The CDR3 runs from the conserved cysteine through the conserved F or W. The order of the fields is J gene, D gene, V gene, clone size, CDR3 DNA, CDR3 protein. The D gene is left open where the match is weak. A clone size is listed for some rows: how often the clone was seen (once, few, many), or a class if it is expanded.

>TRBJ2-2|.|TRBV4-2|few
TGTGCCAGCAGCCAAGATCTAGGGAACACCGGGGAGCTGTTTTTT
CASSQDLGNTGELFF
>TRBJ1-1|.|TRBV7-3|.
TGTGCCAGCAGCTTAGGCAGGAACACTGAAGCTTTCTTT
CASSLGRNTEAFF
>TRBJ1-4|TRBD1|TRBV12-5|.
TGTGCTAGTGGTTTCACAGGGGGGGACCCTGGAAAACTGTTTTTT
CASGFTGGDPGKLFF
>TRBJ2-1|TRBD2|TRBV6-2/TRBV6-3|.
TGTGCCAGCAGTTTCACTAGCGGGGGGGCCAGTGAGCAGTTCTTC
CASSFTSGGASEQFF
>TRBJ2-7|.|TRBV11-3|.
TGTGCCAGCAGCTTAGGCGGAGGGGCCTCCTACGAGCAGTACTTC
CASSLGGGASYEQYF
>TRBJ1-2|TRBD1|TRBV6-6|.
TGTGCCAGCAGTTGGGACAGGGTGGCCTATGGCTACACCTTC
CASSWDRVAYGYTF
>TRBJ2-3|TRBD2|TRBV20-1|.
TGCAGTGCTAGTGCGGGGGGAGGTACAGATACGCAGTATTTT
CSASAGGGTDTQYF
>TRBJ2-7|.|TRBV6-5|.
TGTGCCAGCAGTTACTGGGACAACTACGAGCAGTACTTC
CASSYWDNYEQYF
>TRBJ2-2|.|TRBV18|.
TGTGCCAGCTCACCACGTCGGTCTGGGGGGAGCACCGGGGAGCTGTTTTTT
CASSPRRSGGSTGELFF
>TRBJ2-7|TRBD1|TRBV27|.
TGTGCCAGCAGTTTATCGTGGGACAGGGGGGCCTACGAGCAGTACTTC
CASSLSWDRGAYEQYF
>TRBJ2-7|TRBD1|TRBV18|.
TGTGCCAGCTCACCGAGCAGTGCAGGGGGCCACGAGCAGTACTTC
CASSPSSAGGHEQYF
>TRBJ1-2|.|TRBV7-8|once
TGTGCCAGCAGCTTGACACAGGGTCACTATGGCTACACCTTC
CASSLTQGHYGYTF
>TRBJ2-7|TRBD1|TRBV10-3|few
TGTGCCATCAGGGCCGGGACAGGGTCCTACGAGCAGTACTTC
CAIRAGTGSYEQYF
>TRBJ1-3|.|TRBV14|.
TGTGCCAGCAGCCAAGAAACAGGATTCTCTGGAAACACCATATATTTT
CASSQETGFSGNTIYF
>TRBJ2-1|.|TRBV13|.
TGTGCCAGCAGCGGTCGGGAAGCCTGGTTGGGTAACTCCTACAATGAGCAGTTCTTC
CASSGREAWLGNSYNEQFF
>TRBJ1-6|TRBD1|TRBV12-3/TRBV12-4|.
TGTGCCAGCAGGATGACAGGGGTTTCACCCCTCCACTTT
CASRMTGVSPLHF
>TRBJ1-1|TRBD1|TRBV5-8|.
TGTGCCAGCAGCGTCGAAGGGACAGGGTTTACTGAAGCTTTCTTT
CASSVEGTGFTEAFF
>TRBJ2-1|TRBD2|TRBV3-1/TRBV3-2|.
TGTGCCAGCAGCCAAGAAGCCCGACTAGCGGGGGGCTCTCGGGGGAATGAGCAGTTCTTC
CASSQEARLAGGSRGNEQFF
>TRBJ1-4|.|TRBV6-5|.
TGTGCCAGCAGTTTCGGGAGCCCCGATGAAAAACTGTTTTTT
CASSFGSPDEKLFF
>TRBJ2-7|TRBD2|TRBV30|.
TGTGCCTGGAATCTTGGGACTAGGGGTGAGCAGTACTTC
CAWNLGTRGEQYF
>TRBJ2-7|TRBD1|TRBV5-1|.
TGCGCCAGCAGCCCACGACAGGGTAATCTTCTGTACGAGCAGTACTTC
CASSPRQGNLLYEQYF
>TRBJ1-5|.|TRBV6-5|.
TGTGCCAGTTGCTCCAGGGTTAATCAGCCCCAGCATTTT
CASCSRVNQPQHF
>TRBJ2-1|.|TRBV7-9|.
TGTGCCAGCACCCGACTATCGAGCTCCTACAATGAGCAGTTCTTC
CASTRLSSSYNEQFF
>TRBJ2-5|.|TRBV19|.
TGTGCCAGTAGTATAAAGGCGCAGGGGCAAGAGACCCAGTACTTC
CASSIKAQGQETQYF
>TRBJ1-2|.|TRBV12-3/TRBV12-4|.
TGTGCCAGCAGTCCAGAAACTAACTATGGCTACACCTTC
CASSPETNYGYTF
>TRBJ2-5|.|TRBV2|.
TGTGCCAGCAGTGAAGATTGGGCAGGGAAGGAGACCCAGTACTTC
CASSEDWAGKETQYF
>TRBJ1-2|.|TRBV28|.
TGTGCCAGCAGCCCCGGGTTTAACTATGGCTACACCTTC
CASSPGFNYGYTF
>TRBJ1-2|.|TRBV5-5|.
TGTGCCAGCAGCTTGCCCGGGACTGAGAACTATGGCTACACCTTC
CASSLPGTENYGYTF
>TRBJ1-2|TRBD1|TRBV25-1|.
TGTGCCAGCAGCGTAACAGGGGGCAACTATGGCTACACCTTC
CASSVTGGNYGYTF
>TRBJ1-4|.|TRBV28|once
TGTGCCAGCAGTTACCGGGGGGGGGCAACTAATGAAAAACTGTTTTTT
CASSYRGGATNEKLFF
>TRBJ2-1|TRBD2|TRBV4-1|.
TGCGCCAGCAGCCAACCAGGGGGGAGACTAGCGGGGGCCGTGGGATCCTACAATGAGCAGTTCTTC
CASSQPGGRLAGAVGSYNEQFF
>TRBJ1-6|.|TRBV12-3/TRBV12-4|.
TGTGCCAGCAGACGGACAGATAATTCACCCCTCCACTTT
CASRRTDNSPLHF
>TRBJ2-7|TRBD1|TRBV7-2|.
TGTGCCAGCAGCTTAGGCCCCCCGGGACAGGGCTACGAGCAGTACTTC
CASSLGPPGQGYEQYF
>TRBJ2-7|.|TRBV25-1|.
TGTGCCAGCAGCCTTTTTGGGCCTTACGAGCAGTACTTC
CASSLFGPYEQYF
>TRBJ2-3|.|TRBV4-3|.
TGCGCCAGCAGCCAAGATGGGAGAGGACTACGCACAGATACGCAGTATTTT
CASSQDGRGLRTDTQYF
>TRBJ2-7|.|TRBV19|.
TGTGCCAGTAGTATAGTGGTGGGGCAGACCTACGAGCAGTACTTC
CASSIVVGQTYEQYF
>TRBJ2-5|.|TRBV7-7|.
TGTGCTAGCAGCTCGGGACAACGAGGGATCCAAGAGACCCAGTACTTC
CASSSGQRGIQETQYF
>TRBJ1-3|.|TRBV2|.
TGTGCCAGCAGGGCCCAGTATTTCTCTGGAAACACCATATATTTT
CASRAQYFSGNTIYF
>TRBJ1-2|TRBD1|TRBV28|.
TGTGCCAGCAGTTTAGGGACAGATTATGGCTACACCTTC
CASSLGTDYGYTF
>TRBJ1-1|TRBD1|TRBV6-4|.
TGTGCCAGCAGGGAAAGGAGGCAGGGGGCAGGGAACACTGAAGCTTTCTTT
CASRERRQGAGNTEAFF
>TRBJ2-7|.|TRBV29-1|.
TGCAGCGTGAGTCCATCGTCCTACGAGCAGTACTTC
CSVSPSSYEQYF
>TRBJ2-6|.|TRBV14|.
TGTGCCAGCAGCCAGGTGTGGGGGCCTGGGGCCAACGTCCTGACTTTC
CASSQVWGPGANVLTF
>TRBJ1-2|.|TRBV28|.
TGTGCCAGCAGCCCCGACAGCTATGGCTACACCTTC
CASSPDSYGYTF
>TRBJ2-1|TRBD2|TRBV4-2|.
TGTGCCAGCAGCCAAGAGAGTCTCGGCGGGGACTATAGTAAGTTCTTC
CASSQESLGGDYSKFF
>TRBJ2-3|.|TRBV20-1|.
TGCAGTGCTAGTCCAGGGGGCACAGATACGCAGTATTTT
CSASPGGTDTQYF
>TRBJ2-5|TRBD2|TRBV6-5|.
TGTGCCAGCAGTTATGCGGGGGGGACAGCGGGGGAGACCCAGTACTTC
CASSYAGGTAGETQYF